This passage covers 4 T cell receptor beta chains from one sample sequenced in a study of T cells expressing NK-cell markers. TCRdb re-called the 5' RACE reads and gives one entry per CDR3 protein, without DNA. With 500,000 to 700,000 distinct CDR3 sequences in the sample, the ten largest clones hold less than 4.5%. Sequencing was carried out using blood T cells: a sorted CD56 or NKG2C T cell subset, CD4+ or CD8+ T cells, or bulk PBMC T cells (not recorded which). These receptor sequences come from a man between 18 and 35 years old in good health.

The gene calls are TRBV25-1 and TRBJ2-1; TCRdb lists TRBD2, though no DNA is available to test this call. The CDR3 runs to 18 residues. Germline CDR1 reads MGHDK; CDR2 reads SYGVNS. The CDR3 reads CASSDGPPSSGSLYEQFF.

The chain carries TRBV5-6 and TRBJ2-1. The CDR3 has 13 amino acids. Germline V gene sequence: CDR1 SGHDT, CDR2 YYEEEE. CDR3 loop: CASSLDPNNEQFF.

The chain joins TRBV18 to TRBJ1-3. Germline V gene data show CDR1 as KGHSH and CDR2 as LQKENI. The CDR3 length is 14 residues. CDR3: CASSPAGSGNTIYF.

V gene TRBV9 combines with J gene TRBJ2-1; checking the TCRdb D call of TRBD2 is not possible without DNA. The CDR3 contains 17 residues. From germline, CDR1 is SGDLS and CDR2 YYNGEE. The CDR3 reads CASSAQSSEGSYNEQFF.